Shown below are 23 T cell receptor beta chains from a single sample sequenced in a study of regulatory T cells in long-lasting Graves disease. Regarding time point: newly diagnosed GD, antithyroid drugs for less than 3 months. Isolated PBMC RNA provided the starting material for the TCR library. According to the study, TCR beta libraries were built with iRepertoire HTBI primers and CDR3-region Arm-PCR. TCRdb itself ran the multiplex PCR reads through MiXCR, one entry per CDR3 protein. In the table there are a few hundred thousand distinct CDR3 sequences, around a sixth of which are singletons. These data also featured in a second study, about T cells in Graves' hyperthyroidism and ophthalmopathy.

The source material was peripheral blood mononuclear cells (PBMCs), sampled at new diagnosis, from a patient treated with antithyroid drugs. These receptors all stem from a woman younger than 45 with Graves disease.

This clonotype has ten or more counts. This chain links TRBV20-1 with TRBJ2-7, with no clear D. The germline V and J ends were trimmed by 1 base and 6 bases, with 13 bases remaining between them. The CDR3 contains 13 residues. Germline-derived CDR1 and CDR2 are DFQATT and SNEGSKA (reference sequence). CDR3 DNA sequence: TGCAGTGCTAGAGGAGGAGCAGCCTCCGAGCAGTACTTC. It translates to CSARGGAASEQYF.

This clonotype came up many times. This chain joins TRBV3-1 and TRBJ1-5; 7 nucleotides match TRBD1. V was pared by 4 bases and J by 6 bases, with 6 bases of the junction left unmatched. The germline CDR1 and CDR2 sequences are LGHDT and YNNKEL (reference sequence). The CDR3 loop spans 14 amino acids. The CDR3 protein is CASSPRTGGQPQHF. DNA of the CDR3: TGTGCCAGCAGCCCGAGGACAGGTGGTCAGCCCCAGCATTTT.

This clonotype was seen a handful of times. Its ends do not fully match the called genes, so a read error is possible. V usage is TRBV19 and J usage is TRBJ1-2; D remains unclear. Per the germline V gene, CDR1 is LNHDA and CDR2 is SQIVND (reference sequence). The CDR3 contains 11 residues. In DNA, the CDR3 is TGCCCGAAGAAAGGCACCCATGGCTACACCTTC. Translated: CPKKGTHGYTF. Full variable domain (outside the CDR3, taken from reference TRBV19 and TRBJ1-2): DGGITQSPKYLFRKEGQNVTLSCEQNLNHDAMYWYRQDPGQGLRLIYYSQIVNDFQKGDIAEGYSVSREKKESFPLTVTSAQKNPTAFYLCPKKGTHGYTFGSGTRLTVV.

Ten or more counts support this clonotype. V and J are TRBV20-1 and TRBJ1-2; D is possibly TRBD1 (6 bases). The CDR3 runs to 19 residues. The V end lost 0 bases, the J end lost 0 bases, and 23 bases lay between the germline ends. The V gene's germline CDR1 is DFQATT and CDR2 SNEGSKA (reference sequence). In nucleotides, the CDR3 is TGCAGTGCTAGAGATTCCGCGCGTCGGGGGCCTAGAGCTAACTATGGCTACACCTTC. Encoded protein: CSARDSARRGPRANYGYTF.

As to this clonotype: A much larger clone lies a single base off, so this may be a read error. This chain's CDR3 is CASSESGGTTDTQYF. DNA for the CDR3: TGCGCCAGCAGTGAGTCTGGGGGCACAACAGATACGCAGTATTTT. The chain recombines TRBV6-1 with TRBJ2-3, with D possibly TRBD1 on 6 matching bases. CDR1 is MNHNS and CDR2 is SASEGT in the germline V gene. The CDR3 runs 15 residues.

This clonotype showed up just a few times. The chain links TRBV5-1 to TRBJ2-1; D possibly uses TRBD1 or TRBD2 (5 bases each). The CDR3 is made up of 16 amino acids. The ends were cut back, 4 bases at V and 0 bases at J, with 14 bases in the middle. The germline gives CDR1 SGHRS, CDR2 YFSETQ. CDR3 nucleotide sequence: TGCGCCAGCAGCACCGTGACAGCGGTCTCCTACAATGAGCAGTTCTTC. Its protein product is CASSTVTAVSYNEQFF.

This clonotype was observed many times. The chain couples TRBV6-1 to TRBJ1-1, with a possible D match to TRBD1 (5 bases). Trimming pared 4 bases from V and 1 base from J, leaving 10 bases between. Germline-derived CDR1 and CDR2 are MNHNS and SASEGT. This CDR3 is built from 14 residues. Here the CDR3 reads CASSATGGNTEAFF. CDR3 DNA: TGTGCCAGCAGTGCAACAGGCGGGAACACTGAAGCTTTCTTT.

This clonotype was detected ten times or more. Mismatch with germline at one junction end may stem from a read error. This rearrangement joins TRBV4-1 to TRBJ1-5; D is undetermined. Per germline, CDR1 MGHRA and CDR2 YSYEKL. The CDR3 is made up of 15 amino acids. CDR3 nucleotides: TGTGCCAGCAGCCAAGATCAGAGTTTACATCAGCCCCAGCATTTT. This gives the protein CASSQDQSLHQPQHF.

V usage is TRBV19 and J usage is TRBJ2-5; 8 nucleotides match TRBD2. This CDR3 is 14 amino acids long. The V gene's germline CDR1 is LNHDA and CDR2 SQIVND (reference sequence). V was pared by 1 base and J by 10 bases, with 8 bases of the junction left unmatched. CDR3 in amino acids: CASSIVAGGRSQYF. Here the CDR3 DNA reads TGTGCCAGTAGTATAGTCGCGGGGGGCCGGAGCCAGTACTTC.

This clonotype was observed many times. V gene TRBV3-1 combines with J gene TRBJ1-1, with 9 bases aligning to TRBD1. Losses at the gene ends were 4 bases for V and 4 bases for J; bases not matched to a gene: 7. CDR3 length: 15 amino acids. Germline-derived CDR1 and CDR2 are LGHDT and YNNKEL (reference sequence). The CDR3 loop is CASSPRDRASTEAFF. CDR3 sequence (DNA): TGTGCCAGCAGCCCCCGGGACAGGGCGTCCACTGAAGCTTTCTTT.

In this sample, this clonotype turned up many times. The rearrangement joins TRBV12-3 or TRBV12-4 to TRBJ1-4; D remains unclear. This CDR3 is 15 amino acids long. The germline V and J ends were trimmed by 5 bases and 8 bases, with 18 bases remaining between them. DNA of the CDR3: TGTGCCAGCAGTCCCCGGGCCGGAGGATGGGAAAAACTGTTTTTT. Translating it yields CASSPRAGGWEKLFF.

As concerns this clonotype: Given a far larger clone just one base away, this is likely a sequencing read error. The V gene is TRBV7-9, the J gene TRBJ1-1; D is uncertain. CDR1 is SEHNR and CDR2 is FQNEAQ in the germline V gene (reference sequence). This CDR3 is built from 13 residues. V was clipped by 8 bases and J by 1 base, with 11 bases between them. CDR3 region: CASFFKGNTEAFF. The CDR3 DNA is TGTGCCAGCTTCTTTAAGGGGAACACTGAAGCTTTCTTT.

To note about this clonotype: A far larger clone is a single base away, which makes a read error likely. This chain links TRBV2 with TRBJ2-7, with a weak D call TRBD2 (5 bases). Germline CDR1 reads SNHLY; CDR2 reads FYNNEI. V gave up 5 bases and J gave up 6 bases, with 17 bases separating them. This CDR3 contains 14 residues. In nucleotides, the CDR3 is TGTGCCAGCAGTTTTGAGGGCCGGGGTCGCGAGCAGTACTTC. Protein sequence: CASSFEGRGREQYF.

This clonotype was seen ten or more times. The chain couples TRBV28 to TRBJ1-6, with D possibly matching TRBD1 (5 bases). V was trimmed by 10 bases and J by 9 bases, leaving 22 bases between them. Germline V gene sequence: CDR1 MDHEN, CDR2 SYDVKM. CDR3 length equals 15 residues. CDR3: CATSPADAGGSPLHF. The DNA for the CDR3 is TGTGCCACCTCCCCGGCAGATGCGGGGGGTTCACCCCTCCACTTT.

This clonotype was picked up many times. V gene TRBV4-2 combines with J gene TRBJ1-4, with D perhaps TRBD1 (5 bases). V lost 4 bases, J lost 5 bases, and 14 bases lay in between. The CDR3 covers 15 residues. Germline-derived CDR1 and CDR2 are LGHNA and YNFKEQ. CDR3 loop: CASSPRRGDNEKLFF. The CDR3 DNA sequence: TGTGCCAGCAGCCCAAGGCGGGGGGACAATGAAAAACTGTTTTTT.

This clonotype was seen at least ten times. The chain carries TRBV5-6 and TRBJ1-3; tentative D call: TRBD1 (6 bases). V lost 2 bases, J lost 0 bases, and 12 bases lay in between. This CDR3 is built from 16 residues. Germline CDR1 reads SGHDT; CDR2 reads YYEEEE. The DNA of the CDR3 is TGTGCCAGCAGCTTCTACGGGGGCCCCTCTGGAAACACCATATATTTT. Encoded protein: CASSFYGGPSGNTIYF.

This chain uses TRBV3-1 with TRBJ1-5; D remains unclear. This CDR3 has 13 amino acids. V shed 1 base and J shed 10 bases, with 11 bases lying between them. Germline assignment: CDR1 LGHDT and CDR2 YNNKEL (reference sequence). CDR3 amino acids: CASSQGGDIPQHF. The CDR3 nucleotides are TGTGCCAGCAGCCAAGGAGGAGATATACCCCAGCATTTT.

The sample holds many counts of this clonotype. The rearrangement uses TRBV18 and TRBJ2-5; 9 positions agree with TRBD1. V shed 3 bases, J shed 4 bases, and the junction held 9 bases outside the gene matches. The CDR3 covers 16 residues. In germline, CDR1 is KGHSH, CDR2 LQKENI. CDR3 nucleotide sequence: TGTGCCAGCTCACCGCCGAGGGACAGGGAGGTAGAGACCCAGTACTTC. It translates to CASSPPRDREVETQYF. The full variable domain, with the rest looked up from reference TRBV18 and TRBJ2-5, is NAGVMQNPRHLVRRRGQEARLRCSPMKGHSHVYWYRQLPEEGLKFMVYLQKENIIDESGMPKERFSAEFPKEGPSILRIQQVVRGDSAAYFCASSPPRDREVETQYFGPGTRLLVL.

As regards this clonotype: One base away lies a much larger clone, so this may be a sequencing read error. This CDR3 fails to terminate in the conserved phenylalanine or tryptophan, so it likely reflects a read error. The rearrangement joins TRBV3-1 to TRBJ2-4, with TRBD1 as a possible D gene (6 bases). The germline V gene has CDR1 LGHDT and CDR2 YNNKEL (reference sequence). There are 17 residues in the CDR3. V was shortened by 0 bases and J by 3 bases, with 15 bases between the two germline ends. The CDR3 nucleotides read TGTGCCAGCAGCCAAGATCTAGGGGGTTGGGACAAAAACATTCAGTACCTC. It yields the protein CASSQDLGGWDKNIQYL.

The chain is built from TRBV9 and TRBJ2-5, with 12 bases matching TRBD2. This CDR3 is built from 15 residues. Germline trimming cut 3 bases from V and 3 bases from J; bases unmatched to any gene: 3. The germline gives CDR1 SGDLS, CDR2 YYNGEE. CDR3 amino acids: CASSARTSGEETQYF. CDR3 DNA: TGTGCCAGCAGCGCGAGGACTAGCGGGGAAGAGACCCAGTACTTC.

This clonotype was recorded at least ten times. This chain connects TRBV9 to TRBJ1-3, with D unclear. The ends were cut back, 4 bases at V and 0 bases at J, with 5 bases in the middle. Germline CDR1 SGDLS, CDR2 YYNGEE. This CDR3 is built from 13 residues. Written as DNA, the CDR3 is TGTGCCAGCAGCTCCCACTCTGGAAACACCATATATTTT. Amino acids: CASSSHSGNTIYF.

This clonotype was observed a single time. The CDR3 bases are TGTGCCAGCAGCTTAGTGGCGCTAACGCGGAAAGAGACCCAGTACTTC. Residues: CASSLVALTRKETQYF. The V and J genes are TRBV7-2 and TRBJ2-5; D is undetermined. CDR1 is SGHTA and CDR2 is FQGNSA in the germline V gene. CDR3 size: 16 residues. The germline V and J ends were trimmed by 1 base and 3 bases, with 15 bases remaining between them.

In its sample, this clonotype was seen a few times. The rearrangement uses TRBV20-1 and TRBJ2-7; D possibly corresponds to TRBD2 (6 bases). V was cut by 2 bases and J by 3 bases, with 17 bases left in between. The germline CDR1 and CDR2 sequences are DFQATT and SNEGSKA (reference sequence). The CDR3 contains 15 residues. CDR3 sequence (DNA): TGCAGTGCTAGACGAGAGGAGCGGGCCCACTACGAGCAGTACTTC. This sequence encodes CSARREERAHYEQYF.